Below, one TCR beta chain is given with its context. These data belong to a study of blood T cell repertoires in COVID-19. Study-wide context: Acute and convalescent COVID-19 specimens originated in the United States, Italy and Spain. PBMCs, B-cell-depleted T cells, or T cells were the source of the cDNA or gDNA that made up the material.

In the study's own analysis: Nucleated cell number was recorded as an estimate derived from reference gene primer amplification. Assay used: immunoSEQ multiplex PCR; TCRdb lists only in-frame clones, some missing. The D gene and trimming were derived from the DNA, and the V and J assignments and clone size from that table. The table has approximately 160,000 clones, roughly 90% seen once. Germline loops: CDR1 MNHEY, CDR2 SVGAGI. The V end was cut by 2 bases, the J end by 3 bases, with 7 bases between. This CDR3 region has 13 residues. The chain employs TRBV6-5 and TRBJ1-1; no firm D call. This TCR was recovered from a man aged 60-69 years with active or convalescent COVID-19. Sample: peripheral blood. The chain's CDR3 is CASSYAAYTEAFF. The CDR3 nucleotides read TGTGCCAGCAGTTACGCGGCGTACACTGAAGCTTTCTTT.